A selection of T cell receptor beta chains follows, all from one sample in a study of regulatory T cells in long-lasting Graves disease. TCRdb reprocessed the multiplex PCR reads with MiXCR, giving one entry per CDR3 protein. The sample comprises 350,000 to 450,000 distinct CDR3 sequences, roughly a fifth of which are singletons, and 14% rests with the top ten. The specimen comprised peripheral blood mononuclear cells (PBMCs), sampled when the disease was refractory, from a patient treated with antithyroid drugs. The source is a female donor with Graves disease. Each CDR3 is given with its conserved first and last residue. Fields, in order: V gene, J gene, CDR3 length, D gene, clone size, CDR3 DNA, CDR3 protein. The D gene is left open where the match is weak. Clone size is stated in some rows and not others, as once, few, many or a class when expanded.

TRBV4-1	TRBJ2-5	15	NA	NA	TGCGCCAGCAGCCAAGATGACCTAAGGAGAGAGACCCAGTACTTC	CASSQDDLRRETQYF
TRBV27	TRBJ2-7	19	TRBD2	NA	TGTGCCAGCAGTTTGTCCGGACTAGCGGGAGGGTCTTTCTTCCCCGAGCAGTACTTC	CASSLSGLAGGSFFPEQYF
TRBV28	TRBJ2-7	15	NA	NA	TGTGCCAGCAGTGAAGACAGCGACCCGTCCTACGAGCAGTACTTC	CASSEDSDPSYEQYF
TRBV7-2	TRBJ2-4	12	NA	few	TGTGCCAGCAGCTTGGAGGTCGGCATTCAGTACTTC	CASSLEVGIQYF
TRBV10-2	TRBJ2-7	13	NA	NA	TGCGCCAGCTTGACAGGACCTGAATACGAGCAGTACTTC	CASLTGPEYEQYF
TRBV28	TRBJ2-5	15	NA	many	TGTGCCAGCAGTTTACGCGGACAAATCCGAGAGACCCAGTACTTC	CASSLRGQIRETQYF
TRBV4-1	TRBJ2-5	13	NA	many	TGCGCCAGCAGCCAGGGGAGAGGAGAGACCCAGTACTTC	CASSQGRGETQYF
TRBV7-9	TRBJ1-2	15	TRBD1	many	TGTGCCAGCAGCTTAGTGGGACAGCTTAACTATGGCTACACCTTC	CASSLVGQLNYGYTF
TRBV6-1	TRBJ2-5	15	TRBD1	many	TGTGCCAGCAAATATACAGGGGACCGTCGGGAGACCCAGTACTTC	CASKYTGDRRETQYF
TRBV7-6	TRBJ2-3	15	TRBD2	NA	TGTGCCAGCAGCTATGCCAGCGGGAGTGGTGATACGCAGTATTTT	CASSYASGSGDTQYF
TRBV6-2/TRBV6-3	TRBJ1-1	16	NA	NA	TGTGCCAGCAGCTCGAATTCCGGGCCTCGAGGGACTGAAGCTTTCTTT	CASSSNSGPRGTEAFF
TRBV20-1	TRBJ2-7	13	TRBD1	many	TGCAGTGCCTGGGACAGGGGAAGAGGGGAGCAGTACTTC	CSAWDRGRGEQYF
TRBV19	TRBJ1-2	13	NA	NA	TGTGCCAGTAGTCAGGGGACAAGTTATGGCTACACCTTC	CASSQGTSYGYTF
TRBV29-1	TRBJ2-5	14	TRBD1	many	TGCAGCGTTGCCGGGACAGGGGTATCGGAGACCCAGTACTTC	CSVAGTGVSETQYF
TRBV27	TRBJ2-7	16	TRBD2	NA	TGTGCCAGCAGTTTACTAGCGGGAGGGCCCTCCTACGAGCAGTACTTC	CASSLLAGGPSYEQYF
TRBV4-1	TRBJ2-5	16	NA	NA	TGCGCCAGCAGCCAAGACCCGGGACCAGGGCGCGAGACCCAGTACTTC	CASSQDPGPGRETQYF
TRBV20-1	TRBJ1-4	12	NA	many	TGCAGTGCACCAGCAACTAATGAAAAACTGTTTTTT	CSAPATNEKLFF
TRBV12-3/TRBV12-4	TRBJ2-7	14	TRBD2	many	TGTGCCAGCAGTACTAGCGGGAGGCTATACGAGCAGTACTTC	CASSTSGRLYEQYF
TRBV5-1	TRBJ2-5	15	TRBD2	NA	TGCGCCAGCAGCTTGGCCGCTAGCGGGAAGGAGACCCAGTACTTC	CASSLAASGKETQYF
TRBV6-1	TRBJ1-4	15	NA	many	TGTGCCAGCACCCCCATCGCAGGGTCTAATGAAAAACTGTTTTTT	CASTPIAGSNEKLFF
TRBV12-3/TRBV12-4	TRBJ2-7	14	NA	many	TGTGCCAGCGGGCCCGGGACTGGGCTTTACGAGCAGTACTTC	CASGPGTGLYEQYF
TRBV7-2	TRBJ2-7	13	NA	NA	TGTGCCAGCAGCCCTACCAGGAGGCACGAGCAGTACTTC	CASSPTRRHEQYF
TRBV5-1	TRBJ2-2	19	TRBD2	NA	TGCGCCAGCAGCTTGGAAGGACTAGCGGGACTGGGACCGGTGGTGGGGCTGTTTTTT	CASSLEGLAGLGPVVGLFF
TRBV7-2	TRBJ2-4	15	TRBD2	many	TGTGCCAGCAGCTTAGTTGGGACTAGAACAGACATTCAGTACTTC	CASSLVGTRTDIQYF
TRBV9	TRBJ1-5	15	NA	few	TGTGCCAGCAGCGTAGACGGAGGTAGCAATCGGCCCCAGCATTTT	CASSVDGGSNRPQHF
TRBV5-1	TRBJ2-7	13	NA	NA	TGCGCCAGCAGCTCTACTCCAGACTACGAGCAGTACTTC	CASSSTPDYEQYF
TRBV7-2	TRBJ1-1	13	NA	many	TGTGCCAGCAGCCATGGACAGTTCACTGAAGCTTTCTTT	CASSHGQFTEAFF
TRBV2	TRBJ2-2	16	TRBD2	many	TGTGCCAGCAGTGACGAGCGGGGGCGGGTCACCGGGGAGCTGTTTTTT	CASSDERGRVTGELFF
TRBV6-2/TRBV6-3	TRBJ1-2	14	NA	NA	TGTGCCAGCAGTGAAACCGGGATCTGGGATGGCTACACCTTC	CASSETGIWDGYTF
TRBV15	TRBJ2-4	19	TRBD2	many	TGTGCCACCAGCAGAGAGCTAGCGGGAGGGCCAGGGACCAAAAACATTCAGTACTTC	CATSRELAGGPGTKNIQYF
TRBV11-2	TRBJ2-1	15	NA	few	TGTGCCAGCAGCTTAGGGGTGGGAGGAGCGGATGAGCAGTTCTTC	CASSLGVGGADEQFF
TRBV2	TRBJ2-7	12	TRBD1	many	TGTGCCAGCAGACAGGGGGCTTACGAGCAGTACTTC	CASRQGAYEQYF
TRBV6-2/TRBV6-3	TRBJ1-2	16	NA	many	TGTGCCAGCAGCCCTACGATGGGGGACCCTAACTATGGCTACACCTTC	CASSPTMGDPNYGYTF
TRBV18	TRBJ2-2	14	NA	many	TGTGCCAGCTCGAGGGGGATTAACACCGGGGAGCTGTTTTTT	CASSRGINTGELFF
TRBV28	TRBJ2-2	17	TRBD2	NA	TGTGCCAGCAGCCAAAACAAAGCGGGAGTATATATCGGGGAGCTGTTTTTT	CASSQNKAGVYIGELFF
TRBV19	TRBJ2-7	18	TRBD2	NA	TGTGCCAGTAGTATAATCGGCGGGAGGGCGCTGGATTCCTACGAGCAGTACTTC	CASSIIGGRALDSYEQYF
TRBV20-1	TRBJ2-3	15	TRBD2	NA	TGCAGTGCTAGCTCTAGCGGGAGGGCTACAGATACGCAGTATTTT	CSASSSGRATDTQYF
TRBV20-1	TRBJ1-1	14	NA	NA	TGCAGTGCTAGTCGGGAGGGGGTGAACACTGAAGCTTTCTTT	CSASREGVNTEAFF
TRBV11-2	TRBJ2-7	14	NA	few	TGTGCCAGCAGCTTAGAGGACGGAGCCTACGAGCAGTACTTC	CASSLEDGAYEQYF
TRBV5-1	TRBJ2-3	15	NA	NA	TGCGCCAGCAGCTTAAGATTCCGGGACGGGGATACGCAGTATTTT	CASSLRFRDGDTQYF
TRBV15	TRBJ1-1	15	NA	many	TGTGCCACCAGCAGAGATCAGGCCTTATTTTCTGAAGCTTTCTTT	CATSRDQALFSEAFF
TRBV7-6	TRBJ2-5	17	TRBD2	few	TGTGCCAGCAGCTTAGCTGGCGGGACTAGCGGGAGTGGGACCCAGTACTTC	CASSLAGGTSGSGTQYF
TRBV7-9	TRBJ2-5	13	TRBD2	many	TGTGCCAGCAGCCGACGGGGGGAGGAGACCCAGTACTTC	CASSRRGEETQYF
TRBV28	TRBJ1-2	15	TRBD1	many	TGTGCCAGCAGTCTCGGAGGACAGGGGCACTATGGCTACACCTTC	CASSLGGQGHYGYTF
TRBV11-2	TRBJ1-5	14	NA	few	TGTGCCAGCAGCTCGGGACAAACCAATCAGCCCCAGCATTTT	CASSSGQTNQPQHF
TRBV20-1	TRBJ2-1	15	TRBD1	few	TGCAGTGCTAGTGGGCTTGACAGGGGGCGAGATGAGCAGTTCTTC	CSASGLDRGRDEQFF
TRBV27	TRBJ1-5	15	NA	many	TGTGCCAGCAGCATCGGAGGGTTCACCAATCAGCCCCAGCATTTT	CASSIGGFTNQPQHF
TRBV15	TRBJ2-7	17	TRBD1	many	TGTGCCACCAGCAGAGATCTGACAGGGGGAGGTTCGTACGAGCAGTACTTC	CATSRDLTGGGSYEQYF
TRBV9	TRBJ2-2	14	NA	many	TGTGCCAGCAGCGTGCCAGGGTCGGGCGGGGAGCTGTTTTTT	CASSVPGSGGELFF
TRBV4-1	TRBJ1-5	14	NA	NA	TGCGCCAGCAGCCAAGACCCAGGTAGTAAGCCCCAGCATTTT	CASSQDPGSKPQHF